The entry below gives a single T cell receptor (beta chain) sequence along with its context. These data are taken from a study of blood T cells in healthy people across ages. The CDR3 spans 14 residues. The V gene's germline CDR1 is ENHRY and CDR2 SYGVKD. V lost 10 bases, J lost 6 bases, and 12 bases stayed unmatched. For the second PCR, which ran for roughly 6 to 12 cycles, a sample-barcoded 5' primer and a J-beta primer mix were used. TCRdb passed the 5' RACE reads through MiXCR, listing each CDR3 protein once. The top ten hold about a fifth of the sample, which has about a million distinct CDR3 sequences, 45% to 60% seen once.

Sequences were obtained from blood. The rearrangement uses TRBV10-3 and TRBJ2-3; 8 bases are a match to TRBD1. The sequence was obtained from a woman between 55 and 75 years old in good health. The CDR3 protein is CATTQGQGRDTQYF. As DNA, the CDR3 is TGTGCCACCACCCAAGGACAGGGAAGGGATACGCAGTATTTT.